Reported below is one T cell receptor beta chain. There are 17 residues in the CDR3. CDR1 and CDR2 from the germline V gene are LGHNA and YSLEER. V shed 2 bases and J shed 1 base, with 16 bases lying between them. Libraries were prepared by immunoSEQ multiplex PCR; TCRdb keeps only in-frame clonotypes and omits some of them. The sample lists some 110,000 clones; about 86% were seen once. The data belong to a study of blood T cell repertoires in COVID-19. Study overall: The United States, Italy and Spain supplied acute and convalescent COVID-19 samples. PBMCs, B-cell-depleted T cells, or T cells were the source of the cDNA or gDNA that made up the material.

The chain couples TRBV4-3 to TRBJ2-3; tentative D call: TRBD2 (5 bases). This TCR derives from a woman older than 75 with active or convalescent COVID-19. What was sequenced was peripheral blood. CDR3 nucleotide sequence: TGCGCCAGCAGCCAAAGGGTGAGGCTAGCAGGCACAGATACGCAGTATTTT. It specifies CASSQRVRLAGTDTQYF.